This T cell receptor beta chain was captured in a study of cytomegalovirus exposure and HLA in healthy donors. Study-level information: From HLA-typed donors, an early data release held some 91 million unique TCRs.

Broader study findings: According to the study, 160 or so TCR beta chains were cytomegalovirus-associated.

60 Vbeta and 13 Jbeta primers were used in PCR. The table came from immunoSEQ multiplex PCR; TCRdb's copy has only in-frame clones and leaves some out. The sample consists of roughly 180,000 clones, over 65% of them appearing once. Regarding this clone: Antigen specificity is unknown. At one end the junction does not follow the germline gene, possibly because of a read error.

Germline CDR1 MNHEY, CDR2 SMNVEV (reference sequence). The CDR3 runs to 14 residues. Sequenced input: PBMCs. This sequence was found in a female donor in good health and CMV-seronegative. The V and J genes are TRBV27 and TRBJ2-6, with D possibly TRBD1 on 5 matching bases. For the CDR3, the DNA is TGTGCCAGCAGTGTCCTCTCTGGGGCCAACGGCCTGACTTTC. Translation: CASSVLSGANGLTF.